What follows describes a single T cell receptor beta chain. This sample is drawn from a study of blood T cell repertoires in COVID-19. Study-wide background: Both acute and convalescent COVID-19 samples were obtained from the United States, Italy and Spain.

In assigning cohorts, the study relied on participant-reported clinical history. Some clones are missing from TCRdb's copy, which holds only in-frame ones; the method was immunoSEQ multiplex PCR. Of 350,000 to 400,000 clones listed, roughly 90% were seen once; the top ten hold 0.8% to 0.9%. The CDR3 spans 14 residues. Germline V lookup: CDR1 SGHTA, CDR2 FQGNSA. Trimming removed 5 bases from V and 3 bases from J; junction bases left unmatched: 5. Sequenced input: PBMCs or T cells enriched from blood (not recorded which). The V call is TRBV7-2, the J call TRBJ1-1; 8 bases agree with TRBD1. The TCR originated in a woman in her thirties or forties who had been exposed to COVID-19. The CDR3 sequence is CASSPARGHTEAFF. In DNA, the CDR3 is TGTGCCAGCAGCCCCGCCAGGGGGCACACTGAAGCTTTCTTT. Combining the CDR3 with reference TRBV7-2 and TRBJ1-1 gives the whole variable domain GAGVSQSPSNKVTEKGKDVELRCDPISGHTALYWYRQSLGQGLEFLIYFQGNSAPDKSGLPSDRFSAERTGGSVSTLTIQRTQQEDSAVYLCASSPARGHTEAFFGQGTRLTVV.